This T cell receptor (beta chain) was identified in a study of OX40 agonist ivuxolimab in advanced cancers. As for the study in general: Dose-escalation cases comprised hepatocellular carcinoma, melanoma, renal cell or head and neck cancer.

Profiled with immunoSEQ multiplex PCR; TCRdb holds only in-frame clones, not every one. This repertoire shows some 86,000 clones, around 85% found once; its top ten account for roughly 3.4%. Study-wide results and limits: On average, CD8+ T cells showed a greater number of expanded clones than CD4+.

With respect to this clone: The antigen remains undetermined.

The V gene end was trimmed by 1 base and the J gene end by 1 base; junction bases not matched to a gene: 5. The length of the CDR3 is 16 residues. CDR1 and CDR2 (germline): PRHDT, FYEKMQ (reference sequence). This clonotype was obtained from an adult with an advanced solid tumor such as melanoma, head and neck, liver or kidney cancer. This chain joins TRBV13 and TRBJ2-3, with TRBD2 identical over 7 bases. Sequenced material: CD4+ or CD8+ T cells sorted from blood, taken in a trial of the OX40 agonist ivuxolimab. This CDR3 reads CASSLEGGRGTDTQYF. In DNA form, the CDR3 reads TGTGCCAGCAGCTTAGAAGGTGGGAGGGGCACAGATACGCAGTATTTT.